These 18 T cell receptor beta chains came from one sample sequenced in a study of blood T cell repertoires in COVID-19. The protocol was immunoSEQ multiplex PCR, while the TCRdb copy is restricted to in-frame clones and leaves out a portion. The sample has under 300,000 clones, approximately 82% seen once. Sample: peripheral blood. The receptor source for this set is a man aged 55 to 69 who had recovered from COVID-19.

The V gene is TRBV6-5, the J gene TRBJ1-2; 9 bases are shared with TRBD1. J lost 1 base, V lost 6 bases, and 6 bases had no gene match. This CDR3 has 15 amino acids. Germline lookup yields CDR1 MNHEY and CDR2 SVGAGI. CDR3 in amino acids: CASSPGTGFNYGYTF. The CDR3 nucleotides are TGTGCCAGCAGCCCAGGGACAGGGTTTAACTATGGCTACACCTTC.

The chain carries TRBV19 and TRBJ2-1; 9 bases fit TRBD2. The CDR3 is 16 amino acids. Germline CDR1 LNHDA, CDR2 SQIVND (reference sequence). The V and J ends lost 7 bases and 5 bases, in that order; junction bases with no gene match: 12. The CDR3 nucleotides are TGTGCCAGTACTGTATCGGGACTAGCTCCGAACAATGAGCAGTTCTTC. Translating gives CASTVSGLAPNNEQFF.

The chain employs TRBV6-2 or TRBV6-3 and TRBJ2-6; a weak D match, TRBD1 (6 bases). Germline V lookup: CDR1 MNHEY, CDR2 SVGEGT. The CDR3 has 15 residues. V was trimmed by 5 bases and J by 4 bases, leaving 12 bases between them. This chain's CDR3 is CASSRTGWGANVLTF. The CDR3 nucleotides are TGTGCCAGCAGTCGCACAGGGTGGGGGGCCAACGTCCTGACTTTC.

CDR3 loop: CASSLGGVSDTQYF. The CDR3 nucleotides read TGCGCCAGCAGCTTGGGCGGGGTGTCGGATACGCAGTATTTT. This sequence joins TRBV5-1 and TRBJ2-3, with D maybe TRBD2 (6 bases). The CDR3 consists of 14 residues. The V end lost 0 bases, the J end lost 6 bases, and 11 bases lay between the germline ends. Germline CDR1 is SGHRS and CDR2 is YFSETQ.

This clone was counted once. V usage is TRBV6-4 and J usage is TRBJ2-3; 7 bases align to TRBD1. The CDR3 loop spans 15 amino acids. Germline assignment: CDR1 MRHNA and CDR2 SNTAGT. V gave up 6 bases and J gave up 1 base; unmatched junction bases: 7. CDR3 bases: TGTGCCAGCAGGCGGACAGGACCCCGCACAGATACGCAGTATTTT. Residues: CASRRTGPRTDTQYF.

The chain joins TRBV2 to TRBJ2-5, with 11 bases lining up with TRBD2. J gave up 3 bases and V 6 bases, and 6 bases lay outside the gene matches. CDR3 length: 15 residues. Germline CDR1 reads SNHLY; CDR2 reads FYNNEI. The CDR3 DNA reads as TGTGCCAGCAGCGCCCAGACTAGCGGGAAAGAGACCCAGTACTTC. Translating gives CASSAQTSGKETQYF.

CDR3: CASSITPGIKTEAFF. In DNA form, the CDR3 reads TGTGCCAGTAGTATCACCCCAGGAATAAAAACTGAAGCTTTCTTT. This rearrangement joins TRBV19 to TRBJ1-1; D gene uncertain. V was shortened by 3 bases and J by 5 bases, with 16 bases between the two germline ends. There are 15 residues in the CDR3. Germline V gives CDR1 LNHDA, CDR2 SQIVND (reference sequence).

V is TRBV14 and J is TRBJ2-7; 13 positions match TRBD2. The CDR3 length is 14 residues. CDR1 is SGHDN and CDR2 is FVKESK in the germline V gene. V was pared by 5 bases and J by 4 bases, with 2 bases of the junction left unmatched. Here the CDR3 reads CASSLTSGRYEQYF. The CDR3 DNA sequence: TGTGCCAGCAGCTTGACTAGCGGGAGGTACGAGCAGTACTTC.

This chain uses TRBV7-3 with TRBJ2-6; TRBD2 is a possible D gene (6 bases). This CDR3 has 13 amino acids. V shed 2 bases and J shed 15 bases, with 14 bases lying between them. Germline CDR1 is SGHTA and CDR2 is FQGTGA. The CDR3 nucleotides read TGTGCCAGCAGCTTACAGACAGCGGGCGACCTGACTTTC. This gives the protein CASSLQTAGDLTF.

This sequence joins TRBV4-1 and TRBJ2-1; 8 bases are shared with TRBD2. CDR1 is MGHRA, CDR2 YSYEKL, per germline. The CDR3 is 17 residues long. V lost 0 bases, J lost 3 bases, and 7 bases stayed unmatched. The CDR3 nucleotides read TGCGCCAGCAGCCAAGACGGGGAGCGGGGGAACTACAATGAGCAGTTCTTC. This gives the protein CASSQDGERGNYNEQFF.

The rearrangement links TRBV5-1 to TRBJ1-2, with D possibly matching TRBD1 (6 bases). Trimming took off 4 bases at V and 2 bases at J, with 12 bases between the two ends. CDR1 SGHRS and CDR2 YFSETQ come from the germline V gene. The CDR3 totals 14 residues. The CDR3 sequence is CASSGGGPNYGYTF. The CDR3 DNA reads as TGCGCCAGCAGCGGGGGGGGCCCGAACTATGGCTACACCTTC.

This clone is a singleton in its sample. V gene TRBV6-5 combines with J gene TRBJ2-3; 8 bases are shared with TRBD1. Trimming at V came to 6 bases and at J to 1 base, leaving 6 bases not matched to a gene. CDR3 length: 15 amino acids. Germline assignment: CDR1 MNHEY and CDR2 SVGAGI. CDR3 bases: TGTGCCAGCAGAACAGGGGGAGCCGGCACAGATACGCAGTATTTT. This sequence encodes CASRTGGAGTDTQYF.

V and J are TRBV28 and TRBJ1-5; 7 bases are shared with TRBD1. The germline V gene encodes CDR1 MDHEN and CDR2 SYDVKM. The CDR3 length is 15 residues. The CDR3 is CASVTGDQINQPQHF. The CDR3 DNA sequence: TGTGCTTCGGTCACAGGGGACCAGATCAATCAGCCCCAGCATTTT.

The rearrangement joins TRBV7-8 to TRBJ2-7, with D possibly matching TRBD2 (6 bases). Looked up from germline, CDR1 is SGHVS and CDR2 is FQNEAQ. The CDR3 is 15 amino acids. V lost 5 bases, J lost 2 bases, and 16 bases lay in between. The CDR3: CASSANRDLTYEQYF. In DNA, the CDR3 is TGTGCCAGCAGCGCAAACCGGGACTTAACCTACGAGCAGTACTTC.

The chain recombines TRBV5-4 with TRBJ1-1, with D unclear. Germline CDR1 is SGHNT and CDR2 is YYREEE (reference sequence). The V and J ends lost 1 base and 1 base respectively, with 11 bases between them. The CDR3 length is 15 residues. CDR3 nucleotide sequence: TGTGCCAGCAGCTTGAGGCGGGAAAAGAACACTGAAGCTTTCTTT. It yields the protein CASSLRREKNTEAFF. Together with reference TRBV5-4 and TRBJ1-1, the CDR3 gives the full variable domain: ETGVTQSPTHLIKTRGQQVTLRCSSQSGHNTVSWYQQALGQGPQFIFQYYREEENGRGNFPPRFSGLQFPNYSSELNVNALELDDSALYLCASSLRREKNTEAFFGQGTRLTVV.

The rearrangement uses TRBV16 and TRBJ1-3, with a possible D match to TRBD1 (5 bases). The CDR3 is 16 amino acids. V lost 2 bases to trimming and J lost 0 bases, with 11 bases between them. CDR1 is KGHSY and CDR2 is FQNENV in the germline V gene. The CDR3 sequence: CASSQARGNSGNTIYF. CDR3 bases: TGTGCCAGCAGCCAAGCCCGGGGGAACTCTGGAAACACCATATATTTT.

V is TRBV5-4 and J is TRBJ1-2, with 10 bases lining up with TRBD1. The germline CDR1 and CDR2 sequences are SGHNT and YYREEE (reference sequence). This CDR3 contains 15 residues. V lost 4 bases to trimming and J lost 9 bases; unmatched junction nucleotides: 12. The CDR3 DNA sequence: TGTGCCAGCAGCCCCCGGACAGGGGGTAGGTCAAGCTACACCTTC. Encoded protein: CASSPRTGGRSSYTF.

This CDR3 reads CASSAQDASSGNTIYF. The CDR3 nucleotides are TGTGCCAGCAGCGCACAGGACGCAAGCTCTGGAAACACCATATATTTT. The V and J genes are TRBV7-8 and TRBJ1-3; possibly TRBD1 for D (5 bases). Germline CDR1 reads SGHVS; CDR2 reads FQNEAQ. The CDR3 totals 16 residues. The V end was cut by 5 bases, the J end by 0 bases, with 14 bases between.